One sample yielded the 4 T cell receptor beta chains listed below, sequenced in a study of spatial heterogeneity in lung cancer. Time point specified: blood at routine non-recurrence follow-up after resection. TCRdb passed the 5' RACE reads through MiXCR, listing each CDR3 protein once. Here the sample spans about 100,000 distinct CDR3 sequences, roughly a fifth being singletons. The sequenced sample was PBMCs, obtained at follow-up. The receptors come from a male donor with early-stage non-small cell lung cancer.

The chain employs TRBV10-1 and TRBJ2-1, with D possibly TRBD1 on 5 matching bases. CDR1 and CDR2 (germline): WNHNN, SYGVQD (reference sequence). The CDR3 contains 13 residues. V shed 4 bases and J shed 8 bases, with 12 bases lying between them. The CDR3: CASSVSGLDEQFF. As DNA, the CDR3 is TGCGCCAGCAGTGTCTCAGGGCTCGATGAGCAGTTCTTC.

This clonotype was detected ten times or more. V is TRBV29-1 and J is TRBJ1-1; D uncertain. Germline V gene data show CDR1 as SQVTM and CDR2 as ANQGSEA. Trimming removed 6 bases from V and 1 base from J, with 6 bases in between. The CDR3 runs 11 residues. CDR3 coding DNA: TGCAGCGTCGACGGGAACACTGAAGCTTTCTTT. Translation gives CSVDGNTEAFF.

The genes are TRBV7-9 and TRBJ2-1; TRBD1 matches at 7 bases. CDR1 SEHNR and CDR2 FQNEAQ come from the germline V gene (reference sequence). J was trimmed by 8 bases and V by 5 bases; bases with no gene match: 12. The CDR3 totals 15 residues. CDR3 in amino acids: CASSHGTDRRHEQFF. CDR3 in DNA: TGTGCCAGCAGCCACGGGACAGACCGCCGCCATGAGCAGTTCTTC.

This clonotype was found many times. The CDR3 sequence is CASSSRNTGELFF. For the CDR3, the DNA is TGTGCCAGCAGTTCTAGGAACACCGGGGAGCTGTTTTTT. The chain recombines TRBV7-6 with TRBJ2-2; D call uncertain. CDR1 SGHVS and CDR2 FNYEAQ come from the germline V gene. The length of the CDR3 is 13 residues. Trimming pared 6 bases from V and 1 base from J, leaving 6 bases between.